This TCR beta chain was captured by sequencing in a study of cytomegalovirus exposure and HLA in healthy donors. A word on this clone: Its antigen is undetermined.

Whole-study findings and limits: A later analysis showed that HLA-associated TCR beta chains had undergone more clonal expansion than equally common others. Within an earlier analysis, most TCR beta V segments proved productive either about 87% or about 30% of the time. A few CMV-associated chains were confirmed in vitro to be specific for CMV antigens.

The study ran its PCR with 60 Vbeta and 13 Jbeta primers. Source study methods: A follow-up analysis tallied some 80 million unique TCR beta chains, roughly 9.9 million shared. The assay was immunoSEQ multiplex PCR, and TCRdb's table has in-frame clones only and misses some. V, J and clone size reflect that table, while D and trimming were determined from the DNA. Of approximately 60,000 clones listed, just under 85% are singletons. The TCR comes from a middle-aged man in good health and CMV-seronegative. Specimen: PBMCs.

CDR3 coding DNA: TGCGCCAGCAGCCAAGACGACAGGGGGTGGGACACTGAAGCTTTCTTT. Protein product: CASSQDDRGWDTEAFF. This chain connects TRBV4-3 to TRBJ1-1, with TRBD1 matching 9 bases. The germline V gene encodes CDR1 LGHNA and CDR2 YSLEER. Trimming cost V 0 bases and J 3 bases; bases outside gene matches: 5. There are 16 residues in the CDR3.